The sample holds a few counts of the clone carrying this TCR beta chain. Its antigen remains unknown. Only in-frame clones appear in the TCRdb table, and some are missing; sequencing was by immunoSEQ multiplex PCR. The repertoire holds 90,000 to 130,000 clones, with 80% to 95% as singletons. These data are taken from a study of T cell repertoires and HLA-DP antigens. Study findings and constraints: Against one allele, clones undetected before culture averaged approximately 39%; against the other, roughly 50%. Naive and memory CD4+ repertoires were not analysed separately.

This CDR3 spans 15 amino acids. Between the trimmed V and J ends, which lost 1 base and 2 bases, there was a span of 11 bases. CDR1 and CDR2 from the germline V gene are MGHRA and YSYEKL. The chain employs TRBV4-1 and TRBJ2-5, with D hard to call. This TCR was sampled from a woman aged 18-29 years in good health and CMV-seronegative. Sequenced sample: CD4+ T cells from PBMCs. The DNA for the CDR3 is TGCGCCAGCAGCCAAGGAATTTCCCCGCAAGAGACCCAGTACTTC. Translating it yields CASSQGISPQETQYF.